This T cell receptor beta chain is drawn from a study of cytomegalovirus exposure and HLA in healthy donors. Study-wide results and caveats: It was reported in a later analysis that an Asian-associated ancestry cluster showed fewer N-insertions than the approximately 690-donor mean. A prior analysis recorded that most TCR beta V segments were productive about 90% or about 30% of the time.

To note about this clone: Its antigen is not identified.

Germline CDR1 is SGHTA and CDR2 is FQGNSA. Unmatched junction bases numbered 8, after V lost 4 bases and J lost 1 base. The CDR3 totals 17 residues. A multiplex PCR was run with 60 Vbeta primers and 13 Jbeta primers. Repertoires were generated with immunoSEQ multiplex PCR, while TCRdb's copy carries only in-frame clones and drops some. The table has about 120,000 clones, approximately 80% seen once. The sequenced sample consisted of PBMCs. The J gene is TRBJ2-1, the V gene TRBV7-2; 9 bases align to TRBD2. The receptor was isolated from a human donor in good health. The DNA for the CDR3 is TGTGCCAGCAGCTCCCCACTAGCGGGCGAATCCTACAATGAGCAGTTCTTC. This codes for CASSSPLAGESYNEQFF.